This entry features one T cell receptor beta chain sequence. These data come from a study of PD-L1 blockade in urothelial cancer. CDR1 and CDR2 (germline): MNHNY, SVGAGI (reference sequence). V gave up 7 bases and J gave up 1 base, with 12 bases separating them. CDR3 size: 14 residues. The data were produced by immunoSEQ multiplex PCR, yet TCRdb's version contains in-frame clones alone and is incomplete. Among some 48,000 clones listed, approximately 83% were seen once. Time point described: peripheral blood 6 weeks after treatment start. Anywhere from 1 to 8 samples came from each patient, spanning pretreatment and on-treatment.

J is TRBJ2-3 and V is TRBV6-6; the D gene is possibly TRBD2 (6 bases). This TCR derives from a man in his sixties with urothelial cancer. Specimen: PBMCs, collected around atezolizumab (anti-PD-L1) treatment. The CDR3 spells CASKDWRGTDTQYF. CDR3 sequence (DNA): TGTGCCAGCAAAGATTGGAGGGGCACAGATACGCAGTATTTT.